Each of the 26 T cell receptor beta chains below was sequenced from the same sample in a study of OX40 agonist ivuxolimab in advanced cancers. The table came from immunoSEQ multiplex PCR; TCRdb's copy has only in-frame clones and leaves some out. The table shows 70,000 to 95,000 clones, with more than 85% occurring only once. The specimen comprised CD4+ or CD8+ T cells sorted from blood, sampled in a trial of the OX40 agonist ivuxolimab. These receptors were collected from an adult with an advanced solid tumor such as melanoma, head and neck, liver or kidney cancer.

This rearrangement joins TRBV28 to TRBJ1-4, with TRBD1 identical over 7 bases. V trimming: 4 bases; J trimming: 7 bases; junction bases outside the gene matches: 6. The CDR3 extends over 14 amino acids. Germline V lookup: CDR1 MDHEN, CDR2 SYDVKM. CDR3 residues: CASSSPGQIEKLFF. CDR3 bases: TGTGCCAGCAGTTCGCCGGGACAGATTGAAAAACTGTTTTTT.

The chain combines TRBV7-9 with TRBJ2-1; a weak D match, TRBD1 (5 bases). The CDR3 has 17 residues. Deletions cut 1 base from V and 6 bases from J, with 19 bases between. Germline CDR1 is SEHNR and CDR2 is FQNEAQ (reference sequence). Here the CDR3 reads CASSLVIGQGGFNEQFF. The CDR3, as DNA: TGTGCCAGCAGCTTAGTTATCGGGCAGGGCGGTTTCAATGAGCAGTTCTTC.

The chain links TRBV9 to TRBJ2-3; unclear D gene. Trimming stripped 0 bases from V and 3 bases from J, with 14 bases between. The CDR3 spans 16 residues. Germline V lookup: CDR1 SGDLS, CDR2 YYNGEE. Written as DNA, the CDR3 is TGTGCCAGCAGCGTAGATGTGGGCCTGAGGACAGATACGCAGTATTTT. It specifies CASSVDVGLRTDTQYF.

The table lists this clone with a count of one. V and J are TRBV30 and TRBJ2-3, with D perhaps matching TRBD1 (6 bases). Germline V gives CDR1 GTSNPN, CDR2 SVGIG (reference sequence). This CDR3 region has 12 residues. V gave up 6 bases and J gave up 7 bases, with 14 bases separating them. This CDR3 is CACLLGANTQYF. The CDR3 nucleotides read TGTGCCTGTCTTCTGGGGGCGAATACGCAGTATTTT. Full variable domain (rest looked up from reference TRBV30 and TRBJ2-3): SQTIHQWPATLVQPVGSPLSLECTVEGTSNPNLYWYRQAAGRGLQLLFYSVGIGQISSEVPQNLSASRPQDRQFILSSKKLLLSDSGFYLCACLLGANTQYFGPGTRLTVL.

The chain has TRBV28 and TRBJ1-4; D uncertain. Trimming removed 5 bases from V and 4 bases from J, with 8 bases in between. Germline assignment: CDR1 MDHEN and CDR2 SYDVKM. The CDR3 totals 13 residues. The CDR3 sequence: CASSLPINEKLFF. The CDR3 coding sequence is TGTGCCAGCAGTCTACCTATTAATGAAAAACTGTTTTTT. The whole variable domain, filled in from reference TRBV28 and TRBJ1-4, reads DVKVTQSSRYLVKRTGEKVFLECVQDMDHENMFWYRQDPGLGLRLIYFSYDVKMKEKGDIPEGYSVSREKKERFSLILESASTNQTSMYLCASSLPINEKLFFGSGTQLSVL.

The V gene is TRBV5-1, the J gene TRBJ2-1, with TRBD2 matching 7 bases. Trimming cost V 3 bases and J 3 bases; bases outside gene matches: 12. There are 17 residues in the CDR3. Looked up from germline, CDR1 is SGHRS and CDR2 is YFSETQ. CDR3 protein: CASSSTFAAGIYNEQFF. The CDR3 DNA is TGCGCCAGCAGCTCGACCTTCGCAGCGGGAATCTACAATGAGCAGTTCTTC. The full variable domain, rest sourced from reference TRBV5-1 and TRBJ2-1, is KAGVTQTPRYLIKTRGQQVTLSCSPISGHRSVSWYQQTPGQGLQFLFEYFSETQRNKGNFPGRFSGRQFSNSRSEMNVSTLELGDSALYLCASSSTFAAGIYNEQFFGPGTRLTVL.

This chain connects TRBV27 to TRBJ2-3; 10 bases match TRBD1. Germline CDR1 MNHEY, CDR2 SMNVEV (reference sequence). Unmatched junction bases numbered 11, after V lost 5 bases and J lost 6 bases. The CDR3 is 16 amino acids. The CDR3 protein is CASSARDRGFQDTQYF. The CDR3, as DNA: TGTGCCAGCAGTGCTCGGGACAGGGGCTTTCAGGATACGCAGTATTTT.

This clone was observed a single time. The chain uses TRBV18 and TRBJ2-1, with 10 bases identical to TRBD1. V was clipped by 4 bases and J by 7 bases; unmatched bases: 10. This CDR3 region has 16 residues. In germline, CDR1 is KGHSH, CDR2 LQKENI. CDR3 residues: CASSRSTWDRGNEQFF. The CDR3 bases are TGTGCCAGCTCACGAAGCACCTGGGACAGGGGAAATGAGCAGTTCTTC.

The V gene is TRBV19, the J gene TRBJ1-4; 7 nucleotides align to TRBD1. The germline gives CDR1 LNHDA, CDR2 SQIVND (reference sequence). The junction had 11 bases not matched to a gene; V was cut back by 6 bases and J by 7 bases. The CDR3 runs 15 residues. CDR3 in DNA: TGTGCCAGTAGGCTTAATACAGGGGCCTCTGAAAAACTGTTTTTT. It codes for CASRLNTGASEKLFF.

The V gene is TRBV2, the J gene TRBJ1-2; D uncertain. V lost 4 bases and J 6 bases, leaving 18 bases between the germline ends. The CDR3 covers 15 residues. CDR1 and CDR2 from the germline V gene are SNHLY and FYNNEI. CDR3 in amino acids: CASSAFGFGVNGYTF. The CDR3 DNA sequence: TGTGCCAGCAGTGCGTTTGGTTTCGGAGTAAATGGCTACACCTTC.

This chain connects TRBV25-1 to TRBJ2-3; D might be TRBD2 (6 bases). CDR1 is MGHDK, CDR2 SYGVNS, per germline. V was cut by 1 base and J by 9 bases, with 11 bases left in between. This CDR3 is 13 amino acids long. The CDR3 is CASSESGRSTQYF. As DNA, the CDR3 is TGTGCCAGCAGTGAATCAGGGAGGTCCACGCAGTATTTT.

This chain links TRBV10-3 with TRBJ1-4; tentative D call: TRBD1 (5 bases). The germline CDR1 and CDR2 sequences are ENHRY and SYGVKD. Trimming took 10 bases from V and 3 from J, leaving 18 bases between them. This CDR3 region has 15 residues. In nucleotides, the CDR3 is TGTGCCACCAGGGACGGAACGCGACCTAATGAAAAACTGTTTTTT. Translation: CATRDGTRPNEKLFF.

The chain recombines TRBV6-5 with TRBJ1-1, with D unclear. V was shortened by 6 bases and J by 1 base, with 12 bases between the two germline ends. This CDR3 has 14 amino acids. CDR1 MNHEY and CDR2 SVGAGI come from the germline V gene. CDR3 sequence reads: CASSYREGNTEAFF. As DNA, the CDR3 is TGTGCCAGCAGCTATCGGGAGGGGAACACTGAAGCTTTCTTT.

The chain combines TRBV2 with TRBJ1-5; D gene unclear. V was trimmed by 7 bases and J by 3 bases, leaving 13 bases between them. Germline V gene lookup returns CDR1 SNHLY and CDR2 FYNNEI. The CDR3 runs to 14 residues. The CDR3 protein is CASNPDGINQPQHF. CDR3 DNA sequence: TGTGCCAGCAATCCGGACGGGATCAATCAGCCCCAGCATTTT.

The chain joins TRBV5-1 to TRBJ2-3; tentative D call: TRBD2 (5 bases). V lost 0 bases and J lost 1, with 12 bases in between. The CDR3 spans 16 residues. The germline CDR1 and CDR2 sequences are SGHRS and YFSETQ. CDR3 DNA: TGCGCCAGCAGCTTGGTGCTTACAGCGGGCACAGATACGCAGTATTTT. Protein sequence: CASSLVLTAGTDTQYF.

This chain uses TRBV15 with TRBJ2-4, with 10 bases matching TRBD2. From germline, CDR1 is LNHNV and CDR2 YYDKDF (reference sequence). The CDR3 extends over 14 amino acids. The J segment lost 4 bases and the V segment lost 5 bases, leaving 2 bases of the junction unmatched. CDR3 loop: CATSRLAGKNIQYF. The CDR3 DNA reads TGTGCCACCAGCCGACTAGCGGGTAAAAACATTCAGTACTTC.

The J gene is TRBJ2-2, the V gene TRBV5-5; D may be TRBD1 or TRBD2 (5 bases each). This CDR3 is 13 amino acids long. Germline CDR1 and CDR2: SGHKS and YYEKEE (reference sequence). Trimming pared 3 bases from V and 5 bases from J, leaving 8 bases between. The CDR3 here is CASSSWGTGELFF. CDR3 bases: TGTGCCAGCAGCTCGTGGGGGACCGGGGAGCTGTTTTTT.

V usage is TRBV5-6 and J usage is TRBJ2-7; D perhaps matches TRBD2 (6 bases). The CDR3 is 13 amino acids. Germline values: CDR1 SGHDT, CDR2 YYEEEE. The V end was cut by 3 bases, the J end by 5 bases, with 12 bases between. The CDR3 reads CASSSGVGDEQYF. As DNA, the CDR3 is TGTGCCAGCAGCTCGGGGGTGGGCGACGAGCAGTACTTC.

J is TRBJ2-1 and V is TRBV7-2; D gene uncertain. Germline loops: CDR1 SGHTA, CDR2 FQGNSA. This CDR3 contains 13 residues. The germline V and J ends were trimmed by 1 base and 12 bases, with 13 bases remaining between them. CDR3 coding DNA: TGTGCCAGCAGCTTAGGTCACGGATATGGGCAGTTCTTC. It yields the protein CASSLGHGYGQFF. Full variable domain (missing parts from reference TRBV7-2 and TRBJ2-1): GAGVSQSPSNKVTEKGKDVELRCDPISGHTALYWYRQSLGQGLEFLIYFQGNSAPDKSGLPSDRFSAERTGGSVSTLTIQRTQQEDSAVYLCASSLGHGYGQFFGPGTRLTVL.

The rearrangement uses TRBV12-2 and TRBJ1-5; the D call in the table, TRBD1, was not verified against the DNA. TRBV12-2 is a pseudogene locus. The CDR3 is made up of 16 amino acids. The CDR3: CASRPYDDRVNQPQHF. CDR3 coding DNA: TGTGCAAGTCGCCCGTACGATGACAGGGTCAATCAGCCCCAGCATTTT.

The rearrangement uses TRBV7-2 and TRBJ2-2; D is ambiguous. Trimming removed 1 base from V and 8 bases from J, with 8 bases in between. Per germline, CDR1 SGHTA and CDR2 FQGNSA. The length of the CDR3 is 13 residues. CDR3 protein: CASSLVLVGELFF. CDR3 in DNA: TGTGCCAGCAGCTTAGTCCTAGTTGGGGAGCTGTTTTTT.

The rearrangement uses TRBV19 and TRBJ2-1, with 8 bases identical to TRBD2. The length of the CDR3 is 18 residues. CDR1 and CDR2 from the germline V gene are LNHDA and SQIVND (reference sequence). Trimming removed 0 bases from V and 2 bases from J; junction bases left unmatched: 9. The CDR3 nucleotides are TGTGCCAGTAGTATAGAGGGCGTAGCGGGGAGGGCCTACAATGAGCAGTTCTTC. Translation: CASSIEGVAGRAYNEQFF.

The chain combines TRBV19 with TRBJ2-7; D might be TRBD1 (6 bases). CDR1 is LNHDA and CDR2 is SQIVND in the germline V gene (reference sequence). The CDR3 has 13 amino acids. Between the trimmed V and J ends, which lost 3 bases and 3 bases, there was a span of 9 bases. The CDR3 loop reads CASSIRGVYEQYF. The CDR3 DNA follows: TGTGCCAGTAGTATCAGGGGCGTCTACGAGCAGTACTTC.

V and J are TRBV28 and TRBJ1-1; D not certain. The CDR3 runs to 16 residues. Looked up from germline, CDR1 is MDHEN and CDR2 is SYDVKM. Deletions cut 2 bases from V and 1 base from J, with 14 bases between. This CDR3 reads CASSLIPFVANTEAFF. CDR3 DNA sequence: TGTGCCAGCAGTTTAATACCCTTTGTGGCGAACACTGAAGCTTTCTTT.

The chain uses TRBV30 and TRBJ1-1, with 8 nucleotides matching TRBD1. The junction had 1 base not matched to a gene; V was cut back by 0 bases and J by 1 base. The CDR3 length is 14 residues. Germline CDR1 is GTSNPN and CDR2 is SVGIG (reference sequence). This CDR3 reads CAWSVGTGNTEAFF. The CDR3 bases are TGTGCCTGGAGTGTAGGGACAGGGAACACTGAAGCTTTCTTT.

The sample holds one count of this clone. The chain uses TRBV7-9 and TRBJ2-7; D possibly corresponds to TRBD1 (5 bases). This CDR3 comprises 12 residues. V dropped 5 bases and J dropped 12 bases, with 17 bases sitting between them. The V gene's germline CDR1 is SEHNR and CDR2 FQNEAQ (reference sequence). CDR3 protein: CASSRDSDLRYF. CDR3 coding DNA: TGTGCCAGCAGCCGAGACAGTGACTTAAGGTACTTC.